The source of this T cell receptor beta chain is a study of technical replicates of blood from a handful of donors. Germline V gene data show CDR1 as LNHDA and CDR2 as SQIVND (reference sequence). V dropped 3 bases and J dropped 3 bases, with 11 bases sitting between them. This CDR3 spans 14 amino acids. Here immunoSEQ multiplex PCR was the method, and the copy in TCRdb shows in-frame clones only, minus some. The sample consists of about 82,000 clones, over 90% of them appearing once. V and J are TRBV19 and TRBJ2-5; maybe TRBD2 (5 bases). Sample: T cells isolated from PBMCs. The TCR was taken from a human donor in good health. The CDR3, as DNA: TGTGCCAGTAGTATGTTAGACGGGGAAGAGACCCAGTACTTC. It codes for CASSMLDGEETQYF.